The 19 T cell receptor beta chains below were found in one sample sequenced in a study of blood T cells in healthy people across ages. Primed by a sample-barcoded 5' primer and a J-beta primer mix, a second PCR proceeded for about 7 to 12 cycles. TCRdb fed the 5' RACE reads into MiXCR, producing one record per CDR3 protein. Of roughly 1,700,000 distinct CDR3 sequences detected, 28% appear once; the ten largest clones hold less than 9.5%. Specimen: blood. These receptors were collected from a woman in her 30s in good health.

The V gene is TRBV7-2, the J gene TRBJ1-2; unclear D gene. Trimming shortened V by 3 bases and J by 2 bases, and 10 bases separated the two germline ends. This CDR3 has 14 amino acids. CDR1 SGHTA and CDR2 FQGNSA come from the germline V gene. The CDR3 is CASSFVEGNYGYTF. For the CDR3, the DNA is TGTGCCAGCAGCTTCGTGGAGGGCAACTATGGCTACACCTTC. Variable domain in full (rest from reference TRBV7-2 and TRBJ1-2): GAGVSQSPSNKVTEKGKDVELRCDPISGHTALYWYRQSLGQGLEFLIYFQGNSAPDKSGLPSDRFSAERTGGSVSTLTIQRTQQEDSAVYLCASSFVEGNYGYTFGSGTRLTVV.

The rearrangement links TRBV5-1 to TRBJ1-5; D is ambiguous. Germline CDR1 SGHRS, CDR2 YFSETQ. V was shortened by 0 bases and J by 8 bases, with 9 bases between the two germline ends. This CDR3 region has 13 residues. CDR3 loop: CASSLDPHEPQHF. The CDR3 DNA reads as TGCGCCAGCAGCTTGGATCCTCATGAGCCCCAGCATTTT.

A remark on this clonotype: This may be a read error, as it is one base from a much larger clone. This sequence joins TRBV7-2 and TRBJ2-5; TRBD2 matches 13 bases. Looked up from germline, CDR1 is SGHTA and CDR2 is FQGNSA. The CDR3 contains 17 residues. The V and J ends lost 4 bases and 14 bases, in that order; junction bases with no gene match: 19. The CDR3, as DNA: TGTGCCAGCAGCTCCGAACCCTGGACTAGCGGGGGTAACGAGCACTACTTC. Residues: CASSSEPWTSGGNEHYF.

V and J are TRBV29-1 and TRBJ1-1; no clear D. Germline-derived CDR1 and CDR2 are SQVTM and ANQGSEA. V was pared by 4 bases and J by 0 bases, with 12 bases between. This CDR3 is built from 14 residues. The CDR3 DNA reads as TGCAGCGTTGGACGGCGGAACCTGAACACTGAAGCTTTCTTT. Encoded protein: CSVGRRNLNTEAFF.

This clonotype was counted between two and nine times. Written as DNA, the CDR3 is TGTGCCAGCAGCGTCGATTTGGAGGGAGAGACCCAGTACTTC. Translated: CASSVDLEGETQYF. This chain links TRBV9 with TRBJ2-5; possibly TRBD2 for D (6 bases). This CDR3 has 14 residues. Germline V gives CDR1 SGDLS, CDR2 YYNGEE. Trimming took 2 bases from V and 4 from J, leaving 12 bases between them.

With regard to this clonotype: One base away lies a much larger clone, so this may be a sequencing read error. This chain links TRBV28 with TRBJ2-4, with D tentatively TRBD2 (6 bases). The germline CDR1 and CDR2 sequences are MDHEN and SYDVKM. V lost 8 bases, J lost 5 bases, and 16 bases lay in between. The CDR3 sequence is 14 residues long. CDR3 bases: TGTGCCAGCTGGGACGGGGGTGGTCAAAACATTCAGTACTTC. Protein: CASWDGGGQNIQYF.

This clonotype was observed a few times. The rearrangement joins TRBV5-1 to TRBJ2-5, with D perhaps TRBD1 or TRBD2 (6 bases each). This CDR3 is 14 amino acids long. Per the germline V gene, CDR1 is SGHRS and CDR2 is YFSETQ. Trimming stripped 3 bases from V and 4 bases from J, with 13 bases between. The CDR3 DNA follows: TGCGCCAGCAGCTCGGGGGCCACAGCAGAGACCCAGTACTTC. Translation: CASSSGATAETQYF.

This clonotype was observed many times. CDR3 bases: TGTGCCAGCAGTTTAAAGGGGGTAGAGCAGTACTTC. Protein product: CASSLKGVEQYF. V and J are TRBV12-3 or TRBV12-4 and TRBJ2-7; D is perhaps TRBD1 (6 bases). The CDR3 runs 12 residues. Trimming pared 2 bases from V and 7 bases from J, leaving 9 bases between.

This clonotype has only a few counts. This chain links TRBV13 with TRBJ2-7; D is uncertain. Germline V lookup: CDR1 PRHDT, CDR2 FYEKMQ (reference sequence). This CDR3 comprises 13 residues. V was pared by 0 bases and J by 7 bases, with 10 bases between. CDR3 region: CASSLGDLNEQYF. For the CDR3, the DNA is TGTGCCAGCAGCTTAGGGGACCTTAATGAGCAGTACTTC.

The CDR3: CSANPLAAYTDTQYF. CDR3 nucleotides: TGCAGTGCTAATCCCCTAGCGGCCTACACAGATACGCAGTATTTT. V is TRBV20-1 and J is TRBJ2-3; 7 positions agree with TRBD2. Germline CDR1 reads DFQATT; CDR2 reads SNEGSKA (reference sequence). V shed 4 bases and J 2 bases; nucleotides not matched to a gene: 9. This CDR3 has 15 residues.

The gene calls are TRBV7-9 and TRBJ2-3, with TRBD1 matching over 8 bases. Trimming cost V 0 bases and J 3 bases; bases outside gene matches: 2. This CDR3 region has 15 residues. The V gene's germline CDR1 is SEHNR and CDR2 FQNEAQ (reference sequence). CDR3 in amino acids: CASSLARGQTDTQYF. The CDR3 coding sequence is TGTGCCAGCAGCTTAGCCAGGGGGCAAACAGATACGCAGTATTTT. Complete variable domain (other parts from reference TRBV7-9 and TRBJ2-3): DTGVSQNPRHKITKRGQNVTFRCDPISEHNRLYWYRQTLGQGPEFLTYFQNEAQLEKSRLLSDRFSAERPKGSFSTLEIQRTEQGDSAMYLCASSLARGQTDTQYFGPGTRLTVL.

This clonotype was detected only once. This chain links TRBV12-3 or TRBV12-4 with TRBJ2-2; D may correspond to TRBD1 or TRBD2 (5 bases each). The CDR3 contains 15 residues. V was cut by 3 bases and J by 6 bases, with 14 bases left in between. In DNA form, the CDR3 reads TGTGCCAGCAGTTTGGGACGGTCCCTGGCCGGGGAGCTGTTTTTT. It encodes CASSLGRSLAGELFF.

The chain joins TRBV6-1 to TRBJ2-5; the D gene could be TRBD1 or TRBD2 (5 bases each). CDR3 length: 13 amino acids. Trimming removed 5 bases from V and 4 bases from J, with 11 bases in between. The V gene's germline CDR1 is MNHNS and CDR2 SASEGT. The CDR3 DNA reads TGTGCCAGCAGTAATGACGGGGCAGAGACCCAGTACTTC. Translation gives CASSNDGAETQYF.

This clonotype turned up a few times. A junction end diverges from the germline sequence, so it may reflect a read error. The rearrangement uses TRBV12-3 or TRBV12-4 and TRBJ1-2; possible D gene TRBD1, 6 bases. The CDR3 has 13 residues. DNA of the CDR3: TGTGCCAGCGGTCCTTTGGGGGTGGGGGGCTGCACCTTC. Translating gives CASGPLGVGGCTF.

The chain joins TRBV6-5 to TRBJ2-7; 9 nucleotides match TRBD1. Germline V gene lookup returns CDR1 MNHEY and CDR2 SVGAGI. V was pared by 6 bases and J by 6 bases, with 12 bases of the junction left unmatched. The CDR3 extends over 15 amino acids. CDR3 in DNA: TGTGCCAGCAGAGAGGACAGGGGAGCGACGGGCGAGCAGTACTTC. It codes for CASREDRGATGEQYF.

The V call is TRBV7-8, the J call TRBJ2-7; the D is unclear. TRBJ2-5 matches the DNA end more closely, so the J call is doubtful. The CDR3 has 11 amino acids. The germline V gene encodes CDR1 SGHVS and CDR2 FQNEAQ. CDR3 in amino acids: CASVEDATQYF. CDR3 nucleotide sequence: TGTGCCTCGGTGGAAGATGCGACCCAGTACTTC.

The J gene is TRBJ1-3, the V gene TRBV15; D call uncertain. V lost 1 base, J lost 2 bases, and 6 bases lay in between. Germline V gene sequence: CDR1 LNHNV, CDR2 YYDKDF (reference sequence). This CDR3 has 14 amino acids. This CDR3 reads CATSRGGTGNTIYF. The DNA for the CDR3 is TGTGCCACCAGCAGAGGTGGCACTGGAAACACCATATATTTT.

The J gene is TRBJ2-3, the V gene TRBV4-1; D is unresolved. The CDR3 is 14 amino acids. Looked up from germline, CDR1 is MGHRA and CDR2 is YSYEKL. Trimming shortened V by 8 bases and J by 2 bases, and 14 bases separated the two germline ends. The DNA of the CDR3 is TGCGCCAGCGCAGGAAACCTTAACACAGATACGCAGTATTTT. It is translated as CASAGNLNTDTQYF.

The CDR3 bases are TGTGCCAGCAGTTACACGAGCGAAGATACGCAGTATTTT. This encodes CASSYTSEDTQYF. The chain couples TRBV6-5 to TRBJ2-3, with no clear D. This CDR3 contains 13 residues. V gave up 2 bases and J gave up 5 bases, with 8 bases separating them. Germline-derived CDR1 and CDR2 are MNHEY and SVGAGI.